This T cell receptor beta chain was obtained from a study of cytomegalovirus exposure and HLA in healthy donors. There are 16 residues in the CDR3. Trimming took 2 bases from V and 1 from J, leaving 13 bases between them. CDR1 and CDR2 (germline): MDHEN, SYDVKM. Primers: 60 Vbeta forward and 13 Jbeta reverse. Some clones are missing from TCRdb's copy, which holds only in-frame ones; the method was immunoSEQ multiplex PCR. This sample yields around 94,000 clones, of which approximately 77% are seen a single time; about a tenth belongs to the top ten. The TCR comes from a human donor in good health. The sequenced sample consisted of PBMCs. The chain couples TRBV28 to TRBJ2-3; D may be TRBD1 (5 bases). The CDR3 loop reads CASSLPLIRGTDTQYF. CDR3 sequence (DNA): TGTGCCAGCAGTTTACCTCTTATCAGGGGCACAGATACGCAGTATTTT. Supplemented by reference TRBV28 and TRBJ2-3, the full variable domain reads DVKVTQSSRYLVKRTGEKVFLECVQDMDHENMFWYRQDPGLGLRLIYFSYDVKMKEKGDIPEGYSVSREKKERFSLILESASTNQTSMYLCASSLPLIRGTDTQYFGPGTRLTVL.